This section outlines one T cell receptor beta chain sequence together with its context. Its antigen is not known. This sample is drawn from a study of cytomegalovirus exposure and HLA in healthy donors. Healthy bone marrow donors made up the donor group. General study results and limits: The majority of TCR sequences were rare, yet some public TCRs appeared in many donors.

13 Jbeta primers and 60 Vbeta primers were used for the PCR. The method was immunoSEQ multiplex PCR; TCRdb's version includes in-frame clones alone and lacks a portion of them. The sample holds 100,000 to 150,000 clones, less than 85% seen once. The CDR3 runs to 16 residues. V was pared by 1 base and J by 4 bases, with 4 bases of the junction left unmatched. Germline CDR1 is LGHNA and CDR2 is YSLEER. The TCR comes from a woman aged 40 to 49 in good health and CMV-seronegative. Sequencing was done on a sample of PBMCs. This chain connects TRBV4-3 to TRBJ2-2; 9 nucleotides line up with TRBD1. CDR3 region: CASSQAPGQGTGELFF. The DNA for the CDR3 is TGCGCCAGCAGCCAAGCTCCGGGACAGGGCACCGGGGAGCTGTTTTTT.